The present T cell receptor (beta chain) was sequenced within a study of cytomegalovirus exposure and HLA in healthy donors. General study points: According to a subsequent analysis, TCR clusters identified in the first cohort showed a tendency to co-occur across the 100 to 150 validation repertoires. A few of the chains that were CMV-associated were confirmed in vitro to be specific for CMV antigens. The study designated about 180 TCR beta chains cytomegalovirus-associated. Rarity marked most TCR sequences, yet some public TCRs occurred in many donors.

Data came from immunoSEQ multiplex PCR; TCRdb stores just in-frame clones and leaves some out. There are fewer than 250,000 clones in the sample; approximately 87% occur only once, and 2% to 3% lies in the top ten. The V gene's germline CDR1 is SGHNT and CDR2 YENEEA. J lost 7 bases, V lost 6 bases, and 8 bases had no gene match. The CDR3 runs 15 residues. This clone appeared a few times. Its cognate antigen is unknown. The chain carries TRBV11-3 and TRBJ1-6, with TRBD1 matching 8 bases. Sequencing was done on a sample of PBMCs. This TCR was sampled from a man aged 18-30 years in good health and CMV-seronegative. The CDR3 region is CASRPPGQVNSPLHF. The CDR3 DNA is TGTGCCAGCAGACCACCGGGACAGGTGAATTCACCCCTCCACTTT.